This T cell receptor (beta chain) originates from a study of cytomegalovirus exposure and HLA in healthy donors (dated by TCRdb to 2016 to 2017). For context, the study as a whole: An earlier analysis of several hundred of the donors reported 250 to 300 Gb of sequence data and some 100 million unique TCR beta sequences from about 179 million T cells. The number of typed donors differed by locus: 629-630 for A, B, C, DRB1 and DQB1; some 500 for DQA1; 606 for DPA1; and roughly 450 for DPB1. Because of strong linkage in the cohort, four or five DR-DQ haplotypes were treated as single units for association and clustering. Donor age, sex, ethnicity and CMV serostatus were collected together with the repertoire data. Across 300 to 500 genotyped donors of the cohort, an average of approximately 220,000 unique TCR beta nucleotide sequences per donor were sequenced, and 15% to 20% of those sequences were non-productive. The study was designed to test whether signatures of past pathogen exposure could be identified by cataloging public T cell receptors. Along with the approximately 700-subject first cohort, a separate validation cohort of 120 different subjects was used. Rather than using new phenotypic data, the later analysis identified candidate immune exposures from TCR beta sequences and from how often those sequences occurred across donors. In an earlier analysis of 587 of the donors, high-throughput TCR beta sequencing was used to judge whether each TCR beta V gene segment behaved as functional or pseudogenic. Every discovery cohort repertoire had been produced on one sequencing platform. A later analysis re-examined previously published TCR beta repertoires from roughly 720 donors and added high-resolution HLA genotyping to investigate patterns of TCR occurrence. A later genetic analysis used genome-wide SNP genotypes for about three fifths of the 666 donors, treating that subset as a discovery cohort. To predict cytomegalovirus infection status, the study brought together high-throughput TCR immunosequencing, statistical association of individual TCRs with disease status, and machine learning. The study used immunosequencing to profile the T cell repertoires of approximately 690 subjects and linked those repertoires to cytomegalovirus serostatus. HLA typing included class I and class II loci at four-digit resolution. An early release that covered more than 550 HLA-typed donors contained about 300 gigabases of sequencing data and tens of millions of unique TCR sequences. Among the roughly 400 genotyped donors, around 81% belonged to the genetic ancestry cluster associated with self-reported Caucasian donors. Here is what the overall study found, with its caveats: In a later analysis, HLA-associated TCR beta chains were found to be more clonally expanded and to have lower generation probabilities than equally common non-associated chains. Because counts were too low, under 20 rarely observed V segments, including chromosome 9 orphons, were left out of the earlier analysis of over 550 of the donors. The authors suggested that the approach could potentially be extended to other disease states and immunological phenotypes. A further reported finding was that TCR beta sequences accurately predicted the HLA-A and HLA-B alleles for most subjects in the first cohort. Some IMGT-functional V segments, including TRBV6-2 and TRBV6-3, could not be told apart with the 87-base-pair reads, so those segments were excluded. In a later analysis, several top co-occurrence clusters were reported to appear linked to parvovirus B19, influenza, CMV and Epstein-Barr virus. A total of about 180 TCR beta chains were listed by the study as associated with cytomegalovirus. Because HLA typing was unavailable for some donors at each locus, only the typed subset was used in association tests. A later analysis associated about 16,000 TCR beta sequences with specific HLA alleles at a false discovery rate of 0.05. V-gene and J-gene trimming of TCR beta chains was associated with a missense DCLRE1C variant in a later genetic analysis, and the association was replicated in an independent cohort. According to a later genetic analysis, donors in an Asian-associated ancestry cluster had fewer N-insertions in productive TCRs than the approximately 670-donor mean. In this cohort, only TCR beta chains were sequenced, and detectable features were limited by the absence of alpha or paired-chain data. In vitro tests confirmed that a few of the cytomegalovirus-associated TCR beta chains recognize cytomegalovirus antigens. Most TCR sequences were seen in very few donors, while some public TCRs were found in many individuals. A later analysis found that most CMV-associated TCR beta chains appeared HLA-restricted, with HLA associations seemingly driven largely by CMV exposure. When HLA alleles, especially DR and DQ, strongly co-occurred, attributing TCR associations to individual alleles was difficult. In an earlier analysis of several hundred of the donors, most TCR beta V segments were observed in productive rearrangements about 90% or about 30% of the time, broadly matching IMGT annotations. The classifier was reported to diagnose cytomegalovirus status with high specificity and sensitivity in both the original and validation cohorts. CMV serostatus was the only immune exposure information available for the cohort. A later analysis found that TCR association rates varied across HLA loci, with DRB1 alleles showing the most associated TCRs and HLA-C alleles the fewest. Presence/absence analyses assumed roughly uniform sequencing depth across donors, an assumption that may not hold. A cluster of highly shared sequence variants was judged likely to represent a technical artifact of the sequencing pipeline. Linkage disequilibrium might explain the correlated functional status among segregating V segments, but an unknown experimental factor could not be excluded.

Trimmed from V: 6 bases; trimmed from J: 1 base; junction bases lacking a gene match: 6. Spanning cysteine to phenylalanine, the CDR3 consists of 14 amino acids. CDR3 DNA is the only sequence kept; it has 42 bases, read in frame from the first base. In the germline V gene, CDR1 corresponds to SGHVS and CDR2 to FQNEAQ. In total, approximately 610 healthy bone marrow donors made up the cohort. At the time of sampling, every cohort member was nominally healthy, though immune exposures that went unrecorded were likely present. The donor tested CMV seronegative and was one of the 352 seronegative cohort members. Every donor gave a peripheral blood sample, and the peripheral blood mononuclear cells from that sample were used for TCR beta sequencing. The Qiagen DNeasy Blood Extraction Kit was used to extract genomic DNA from the blood cell samples. Receptor libraries were prepared by the immunoSEQ multiplex PCR assay. The multiplex PCR relied on a mix of 60 forward primers for TCR Vbeta segments and 13 reverse primers for TCR Jbeta segments. The CDR3 region of rearranged TCR beta genes was amplified from genomic DNA with a multiplex PCR assay. On the Illumina HiSeq System, the amplified TCR beta libraries were sequenced as 87-base-pair reads. Per the original workflow: A later analysis counted tens of millions of unique TCR beta chains across the 666 repertoires, and 9 million to 14 million of these chains were shared by at least two donors. A nearest-neighbor algorithm error-corrected the raw reads and collapsed the reads into unique sequences, merging closely related sequences to remove PCR and sequencing errors. To assign V, D and J gene segments, CDR3 sequences were aligned to IMGT reference sequences. Each retained sequence needed at least a six-nucleotide match to both a V gene segment and a J gene segment. Rearrangements were called productive when the CDR3 lacked stop codons and stayed in frame with V and J; all others were non-productive. Following IMGT convention, CDR3 was defined as the stretch from the second conserved V-encoded cysteine to the conserved J-encoded phenylalanine. In an earlier analysis of roughly 610 of the donors, sequences lacking an unambiguous match to a single V gene segment were excluded. In an earlier analysis of approximately 550 of the donors, V segments were called functional above 56.7% productive rearrangements and were called segregating when the between-donor standard deviation exceeded 5%. A statistical classification framework was built for diagnosing cytomegalovirus status from the catalog of TCR beta chain sequences. In a later analysis, TCR nucleotide sequences were compared against IMGT/GENE-DB human TR gene sequences so that V and J genes could be assigned. A later analysis assigned CDR3 sequences and most-parsimonious VDJ recombination scenarios with the TCRdist pipeline. In a later analysis, each TCR beta chain was defined by its CDR3 amino acid sequence together with its V-gene family, and reads without a unique V-gene family were excluded. To address suspected cross-contamination and a sequencing artifact, a later analysis removed 592 highly shared, low-generation-probability nucleotide sequences. In a later analysis, a clonal expansion index for each public chain was calculated from normalized within-repertoire ranks of inferred template counts. Generation probabilities in a later analysis came from a VDJ recombination model fitted to out-of-frame rearrangements, and those results were checked against IGoR. A later analysis scored TCR-TCR, TCR-HLA and TCR-CMV co-occurrence with hypergeometric tests, applying a repertoire-size bias correction to TCR pairs. To estimate false discovery rates, a later analysis permuted the HLA or CMV assignments 20 times. In a later analysis, co-occurring TCRs were grouped using DBSCAN, with TCRdist sequence similarity added in when clustering inside HLA-allele-positive subsets. For co-occurrence clustering, repertoires with fewer than 30,000 or more than 120,000 public chains were excluded, along with five repertoires with anomalous nucleotide sharing. The table was pulled from immuneACCESS by TCRdb, which kept in-frame rearrangements only. Such tables lose some clones; where checked, under half of the loss comes from unresolved V genes, and the rest has no known cause. For V, J and clone size, that table is used; D and trimming come from the DNA. This sample gives 95,000 to 150,000 clones in total; more than 60% of them show up just once. The ten largest clonotypes hold 4.1% of the sample.

On this clone: Its specific antigen is unknown. No much larger clone exists at a distance of one base, and base qualities are not known.

This TCR was sampled from a woman between 40 and 50 years old in good health and CMV-seronegative. The chain uses TRBV7-8 and TRBJ2-7; 7 nucleotides in the junction match TRBD1. Sequences were obtained from PBMCs. The sequenced DNA: TGTGCCAGCAGACGGATCAGGGGGTCCTACGAGCAGTACTTC. Translated, this is CASRRIRGSYEQYF. Reference TRBV7-8 and TRBJ2-7 proteins supply the regions before and after the CDR3; the full variable domain is: GAGVSQSPRYKVAKRGQDVALRCDPISGHVSLFWYQQALGQGPEFLTYFQNEAQLDKSGLPSDRFFAERPEGSVSTLKIQRTQQEDSAVYLCASRRIRGSYEQYFGPGTRLTVT.